These T cell receptor beta chains were read from a single sample in a study of cytomegalovirus exposure and HLA in healthy donors. Repertoires were generated with immunoSEQ multiplex PCR, while TCRdb's copy carries only in-frame clones and drops some. This sample's table reports about 200,000 clones. The sequencing sample was made of PBMCs. The receptors here all came from a girl aged 2-9 years in good health and CMV-seropositive. CDR3s include the opening cysteine and the closing phenylalanine or tryptophan. A D gene is named only where the DNA matches it firmly.

D gene,V gene,J gene,CDR3 protein,CDR3 DNA
TRBD1,TRBV28,TRBJ1-5,CASSEDREDQPQHF,TGTGCCAGCAGTGAAGACAGGGAGGATCAGCCCCAGCATTTT
TRBD2,TRBV29-1,TRBJ2-5,CSVGGLGQETQYF,TGCAGCGTTGGGGGACTAGGACAGGAGACCCAGTACTTC
NA,TRBV5-1,TRBJ2-7,CASSFKVGRVAEGEQYF,TGCGCCAGCAGCTTTAAGGTAGGGCGGGTCGCTGAGGGCGAGCAGTACTTC
TRBD1,TRBV4-1,TRBJ1-1,CASSRLLGQGHLNTEAFF,TGCGCCAGCAGCCGCCTACTTGGACAGGGGCACCTGAACACTGAAGCTTTCTTT
NA,TRBV7-2,TRBJ1-1,CASSLGTQREAFF,TGTGCCAGCAGCTTAGGGACTCAGAGAGAGGCTTTCTTT
NA,TRBV10-3,TRBJ2-3,CAISSGTPRADTQYF,TGTGCCATCAGTTCCGGGACACCGAGAGCAGATACGCAGTATTTT
NA,TRBV5-1,TRBJ2-3,CASKSTSDTDTQYF,TGCGCCAGCAAGTCGACTAGTGACACAGATACGCAGTATTTT
NA,TRBV15,TRBJ2-1,CATSLPDSYNEQFF,TGTGCCACCAGCCTCCCCGACAGTTACAATGAGCAGTTCTTC
NA,TRBV5-1,TRBJ1-5,CASSLAPSDSNQPQHF,TGCGCCAGCAGCTTGGCCCCGTCAGATAGCAATCAGCCCCAGCATTTT
TRBD2,TRBV5-1,TRBJ2-1,CASSLLAGYNEQFF,TGCGCCAGCAGCTTGCTAGCGGGTTACAATGAGCAGTTCTTC
NA,TRBV15,TRBJ2-1,CATSREIQGRYNEQFF,TGTGCCACCAGCAGAGAGATCCAGGGTCGATACAATGAGCAGTTCTTC
TRBD1,TRBV5-1,TRBJ2-2,CASTPGQGGTGELFF,TGCGCCAGCACCCCCGGACAGGGCGGCACCGGGGAGCTGTTTTTT
NA,TRBV4-2,TRBJ2-1,CASSQEVGGEQFF,TGTGCCAGCAGCCAAGAAGTTGGAGGTGAGCAGTTCTTC
NA,TRBV30,TRBJ1-2,CAWGQGFYGYTF,TGTGCCTGGGGGCAGGGGTTCTATGGCTACACCTTC
NA,TRBV6-5,TRBJ1-2,CASTRVPSYGYTF,TGTGCCAGCACCAGGGTACCGTCCTATGGCTACACCTTC
NA,TRBV7-2,TRBJ2-2,CASRQFPGELFF,TGTGCCAGCAGACAATTCCCCGGGGAGCTGTTTTTT
TRBD2,TRBV11-2,TRBJ2-7,CASSFRLAGDYEQYF,TGTGCCAGCAGCTTCCGACTAGCGGGGGACTACGAGCAGTACTTC
NA,TRBV7-2,TRBJ2-3,CASSSQLSRASPGTDTQYF,TGTGCCAGCAGCTCCCAACTCTCCCGTGCCTCCCCTGGCACAGATACGCAGTATTTT
NA,TRBV7-9,TRBJ2-7,CASSSYDSPSSYEQYF,TGTGCCAGCAGCTCCTACGACAGCCCTAGCTCCTACGAGCAGTACTTC
NA,TRBV18,TRBJ1-4,CASSPVPRTATNEKLFF,TGTGCCAGCTCACCAGTTCCTCGGACTGCAACTAATGAAAAACTGTTTTTT
TRBD1,TRBV25-1,TRBJ1-5,CASSPTGYQPQHF,TGTGCCAGCAGTCCGACAGGGTATCAGCCCCAGCATTTT
NA,TRBV7-8,TRBJ2-7,CASSSPFRGSPYEQYF,TGTGCCAGCAGCTCTCCCTTTCGCGGTTCCCCCTACGAGCAGTACTTC
TRBD1,TRBV5-6,TRBJ1-4,CASSLDRGKGEKLFF,TGTGCCAGCAGCTTGGACAGGGGAAAGGGTGAAAAACTGTTTTTT
TRBD2,TRBV27,TRBJ2-1,CASTLREGKKVNEQFF,TGTGCCAGCACCCTCAGGGAGGGAAAGAAGGTCAATGAGCAGTTCTTC
NA,TRBV21-1,TRBJ2-2,CASSPPPQGGNTGELFF,TGTGCCAGCAGCCCACCCCCCCAGGGAGGAAACACCGGGGAGCTGTTTTTT
TRBD1,TRBV28,TRBJ2-7,CASSLGDRPLQYF,TGTGCCAGCAGTTTAGGGGACAGGCCCCTGCAGTACTTC
NA,TRBV28,TRBJ2-7,CASNGLHVSYEQYF,TGTGCCAGCAATGGACTCCACGTATCCTACGAGCAGTACTTC
TRBD1,TRBV27,TRBJ1-5,CASSRDRGAQPQHF,TGTGCCAGCAGCAGGGACAGGGGTGCTCAGCCCCAGCATTTT
NA,TRBV27,TRBJ1-1,CASSLGRGTEAFF,TGTGCCAGCAGTTTAGGGCGGGGCACTGAAGCTTTCTTT
TRBD1,TRBV6-6,TRBJ1-6,CASTQGDFNSPLHF,TGTGCCAGCACGCAGGGGGATTTTAATTCACCCCTCCACTTT
TRBD2,TRBV7-8,TRBJ2-5,CASSLTSGSSGTQYF,TGTGCCAGCAGCTTAACTAGCGGGAGTAGCGGGACCCAGTACTTC
NA,TRBV6-5,TRBJ1-5,CASSYSFWGDQPQHF,TGTGCCAGCAGTTACTCTTTTTGGGGAGACCAGCCCCAGCATTTT
TRBD1,TRBV7-6,TRBJ1-3,CASSEGQSSGNTIYF,TGTGCCAGCTCTGAGGGACAGAGCTCTGGAAACACCATATATTTT
NA,TRBV5-5,TRBJ1-4,CASSRTVANEKLFF,TGTGCCAGCAGCCGGACAGTTGCTAATGAAAAACTGTTTTTT
NA,TRBV27,TRBJ2-2,CASSFNQGTGELFF,TGTGCCAGCAGTTTCAATCAGGGCACCGGGGAGCTGTTTTTT
NA,TRBV28,TRBJ1-2,CASSPYPPPYTF,TGTGCCAGCAGCCCCTATCCCCCCCCCTACACCTTC
TRBD2,TRBV14,TRBJ2-7,CASSQQPGLAASYEQYF,TGTGCCAGCAGCCAACAACCGGGACTAGCGGCTTCCTACGAGCAGTACTTC
NA,TRBV10-3,TRBJ1-1,CAISEDRPTEAFF,TGTGCCATCAGCGAAGACAGGCCCACTGAAGCTTTCTTT